Here is one TCR beta chain with its context. Its target is not known. These data are taken from a study of T cell responses to AZD1222 COVID-19 vaccine. Turning to the study itself: Pooling was applied to second doses at about 4 or about 12 weeks. Findings and caveats of the study: Females outnumbered males among donors, who were mostly white British; clonal diversity was possibly underestimated. Unmutated variant regions reportedly attract nearly half of all spike-specific TCRs. Just a handful of AZD1222 recipients tested seropositive at baseline.

Trimming took 0 bases from V and 5 from J, leaving 10 bases between them. The germline V gene encodes CDR1 GTSNPN and CDR2 SVGIG (reference sequence). The CDR3 totals 13 residues. Generated by immunoSEQ multiplex PCR, the TCRdb table keeps only in-frame clones and is missing some. The sample includes over 90,000 clones, around nine tenths of them seen just once. This material consisted of peripheral blood, taken on day 0 of AZD1222 vaccination. The rearrangement uses TRBV30 and TRBJ2-5; D may be TRBD2 (5 bases). This sequence originates from an adult in good health. CDR3 in DNA: TGTGCCTGGAGTGTACGGGATCGGGAGACCCAGTACTTC. This codes for CAWSVRDRETQYF.